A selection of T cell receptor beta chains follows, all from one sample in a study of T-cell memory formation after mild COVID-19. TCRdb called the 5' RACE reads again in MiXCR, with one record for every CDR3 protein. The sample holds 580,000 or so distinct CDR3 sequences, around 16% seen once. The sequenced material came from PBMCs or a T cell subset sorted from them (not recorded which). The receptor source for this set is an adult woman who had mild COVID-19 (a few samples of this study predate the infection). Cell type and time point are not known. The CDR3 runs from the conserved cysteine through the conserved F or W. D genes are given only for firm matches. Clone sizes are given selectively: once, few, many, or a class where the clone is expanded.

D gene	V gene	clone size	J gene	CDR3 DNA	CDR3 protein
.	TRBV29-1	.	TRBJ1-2	TGCAGCGTTGAATGGGGGGGGATCCATGGCTACACCTTC	CSVEWGGIHGYTF
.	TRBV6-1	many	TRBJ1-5	TGTGCCAGCAATAAGGGGACCAGGGACAATCAGCCCCAGCATTTT	CASNKGTRDNQPQHF
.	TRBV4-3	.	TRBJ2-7	TGCGCCAGCAGCCAAGATCCAGCGGGTAGGGGACCTCAGGGTCTCTACGAGCAGTACTTC	CASSQDPAGRGPQGLYEQYF
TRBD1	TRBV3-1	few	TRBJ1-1	TGTGCCAGCAGCCAAGATAGTGGCAGGGGGCGGGCTGAAGCTTTCTTT	CASSQDSGRGRAEAFF
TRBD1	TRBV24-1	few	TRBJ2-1	TGTGCCACCAGTGAATGGACAGGGGGAATGCAATATGAGCAGTTCTTC	CATSEWTGGMQYEQFF
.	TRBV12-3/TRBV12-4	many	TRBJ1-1	TGTGCCAGCAGTCTTACCGCGGGACACTCCGAAGCTTTCTTT	CASSLTAGHSEAFF
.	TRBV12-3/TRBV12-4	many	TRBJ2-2	TGTGCCAGTTCTGGAGGGGGCCTGGCCGGGGAGCTGTTTTTT	CASSGGGLAGELFF
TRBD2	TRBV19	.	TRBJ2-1	TGTGCCAGTAGGGATAGCGGGATAGGTGAGCAGTTCTTC	CASRDSGIGEQFF
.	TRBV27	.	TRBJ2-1	TGTGCCAGCAGTTCCCGGACAGCTGAGCAGTTCTTC	CASSSRTAEQFF
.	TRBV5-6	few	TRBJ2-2	TGTGCCAGCAGCTTGGGCGCGCGAGCCGGGGAGCTGTTTTTT	CASSLGARAGELFF
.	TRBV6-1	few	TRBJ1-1	TGTGCCAGCAGTGAATTTGGTGTAGGGGAAGACACTGAAGCTTTCTTT	CASSEFGVGEDTEAFF
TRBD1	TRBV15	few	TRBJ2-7	TGTGCCACCAGCAGAGCAAAGGGGGCGCGACACGAGCAGTACTTC	CATSRAKGARHEQYF
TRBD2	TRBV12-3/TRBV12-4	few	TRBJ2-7	TGTGCCAGCAGCAGCGGGGGGGACGACGAGCAGTACTTC	CASSSGGDDEQYF
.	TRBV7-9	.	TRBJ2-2	TGTGCCAGCAGCTTAGTCCGCGGGAAAGGAGACACCGGGGAGCTGTTTTTT	CASSLVRGKGDTGELFF
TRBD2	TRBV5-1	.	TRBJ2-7	TGCGCCAGCAGCTTGGGACTAGCGGAACCTCAGTACTTC	CASSLGLAEPQYF
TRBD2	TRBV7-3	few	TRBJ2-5	TGTGCCAGCAGCCCCCAGAATAGCGGGGGCCTGGAGACCCAGTACTTC	CASSPQNSGGLETQYF
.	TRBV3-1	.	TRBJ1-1	TGTGCCAGCAGCCAGCCCCAAGGAGCTGAAGCTTTCTTT	CASSQPQGAEAFF
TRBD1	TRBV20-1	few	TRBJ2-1	TGCAGTGCCCTACCCCAACAGGGGGCAGTCAATGAGCAGTTCTTC	CSALPQQGAVNEQFF
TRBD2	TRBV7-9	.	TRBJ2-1	TGTGCCAGCAGCCTTTATAGCGGGAGGGCGGGTGAGCAGTTCTTC	CASSLYSGRAGEQFF
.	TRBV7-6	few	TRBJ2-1	TGTGCCAGCAGCTTAGTGAGGGGGTCCAACAATGAGCAGTTCTTC	CASSLVRGSNNEQFF
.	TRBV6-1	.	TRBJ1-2	TGTGCCAGCAGTCGAGACTCCGTCTATGGCTACACCTTC	CASSRDSVYGYTF
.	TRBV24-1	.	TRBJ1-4	TGTGCCACCAGGAGACAGGCGAATGAAAAACTGTTTTTT	CATRRQANEKLFF
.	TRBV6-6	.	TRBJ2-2	TGTGCCAGCACCCCGCCAAGGAACACCGGGGAGCTGTTTTTT	CASTPPRNTGELFF
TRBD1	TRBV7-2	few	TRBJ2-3	TGTGCCAGCAGCTTTGGACAGGGGGGAGATACGCAGTATTTT	CASSFGQGGDTQYF
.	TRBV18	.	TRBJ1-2	TGTGCCAGCTCACGAGGGGAGGACTATGGCTACACCTTC	CASSRGEDYGYTF
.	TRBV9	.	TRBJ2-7	TGTGCCAGCAGCGTAGCTGATCCCTACGAGCAGTACTTC	CASSVADPYEQYF
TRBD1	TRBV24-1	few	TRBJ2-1	TGTGCCACCAGTGATTTCAGACAGGGAGACAATGAGCAGTTCTTC	CATSDFRQGDNEQFF
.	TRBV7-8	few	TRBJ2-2	TGTGCCAGCAGCTTAAATAGGGGGGAGCTGTTTTTT	CASSLNRGELFF
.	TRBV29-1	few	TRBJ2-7	TGCAGCGTTGGAGCAGGGGACTTAGGCGAGCAGTACTTC	CSVGAGDLGEQYF
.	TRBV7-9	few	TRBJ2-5	TGTGCCAGCAGCTTAATCGAAGAGACCCAGCACTTC	CASSLIEETQHF
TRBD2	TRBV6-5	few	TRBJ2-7	TGTGCCAGCAGTCCGGGACTAGCGGGGAACTCCTACGAGCAGTACTTC	CASSPGLAGNSYEQYF
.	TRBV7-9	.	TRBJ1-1	TGTGCCAGCAGCCCCGATAATTCCAGGCGAAGGGCCATTGAAGCTTTCTTT	CASSPDNSRRRAIEAFF
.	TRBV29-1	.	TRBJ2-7	TGCAGCGTTGGAGGGAGACTCTCCTACGAGCAGTACTTC	CSVGGRLSYEQYF
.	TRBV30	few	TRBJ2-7	TGTGCCTGGAACCGGAAGTCCTACGAGCAGTACTTC	CAWNRKSYEQYF
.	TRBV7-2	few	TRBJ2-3	TGTGCCAGCAGCTTAACACAGGCTTTGGCAGATACGCAGTATTTT	CASSLTQALADTQYF
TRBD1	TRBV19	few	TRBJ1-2	TGTGCCAGTAGTTTCGGGACAGGCAATGGCTACACCTTC	CASSFGTGNGYTF
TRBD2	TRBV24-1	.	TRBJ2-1	TGTGCCACCAGTGATATAACCGGGACTAGTTACAATGAGCAGTTCTTC	CATSDITGTSYNEQFF